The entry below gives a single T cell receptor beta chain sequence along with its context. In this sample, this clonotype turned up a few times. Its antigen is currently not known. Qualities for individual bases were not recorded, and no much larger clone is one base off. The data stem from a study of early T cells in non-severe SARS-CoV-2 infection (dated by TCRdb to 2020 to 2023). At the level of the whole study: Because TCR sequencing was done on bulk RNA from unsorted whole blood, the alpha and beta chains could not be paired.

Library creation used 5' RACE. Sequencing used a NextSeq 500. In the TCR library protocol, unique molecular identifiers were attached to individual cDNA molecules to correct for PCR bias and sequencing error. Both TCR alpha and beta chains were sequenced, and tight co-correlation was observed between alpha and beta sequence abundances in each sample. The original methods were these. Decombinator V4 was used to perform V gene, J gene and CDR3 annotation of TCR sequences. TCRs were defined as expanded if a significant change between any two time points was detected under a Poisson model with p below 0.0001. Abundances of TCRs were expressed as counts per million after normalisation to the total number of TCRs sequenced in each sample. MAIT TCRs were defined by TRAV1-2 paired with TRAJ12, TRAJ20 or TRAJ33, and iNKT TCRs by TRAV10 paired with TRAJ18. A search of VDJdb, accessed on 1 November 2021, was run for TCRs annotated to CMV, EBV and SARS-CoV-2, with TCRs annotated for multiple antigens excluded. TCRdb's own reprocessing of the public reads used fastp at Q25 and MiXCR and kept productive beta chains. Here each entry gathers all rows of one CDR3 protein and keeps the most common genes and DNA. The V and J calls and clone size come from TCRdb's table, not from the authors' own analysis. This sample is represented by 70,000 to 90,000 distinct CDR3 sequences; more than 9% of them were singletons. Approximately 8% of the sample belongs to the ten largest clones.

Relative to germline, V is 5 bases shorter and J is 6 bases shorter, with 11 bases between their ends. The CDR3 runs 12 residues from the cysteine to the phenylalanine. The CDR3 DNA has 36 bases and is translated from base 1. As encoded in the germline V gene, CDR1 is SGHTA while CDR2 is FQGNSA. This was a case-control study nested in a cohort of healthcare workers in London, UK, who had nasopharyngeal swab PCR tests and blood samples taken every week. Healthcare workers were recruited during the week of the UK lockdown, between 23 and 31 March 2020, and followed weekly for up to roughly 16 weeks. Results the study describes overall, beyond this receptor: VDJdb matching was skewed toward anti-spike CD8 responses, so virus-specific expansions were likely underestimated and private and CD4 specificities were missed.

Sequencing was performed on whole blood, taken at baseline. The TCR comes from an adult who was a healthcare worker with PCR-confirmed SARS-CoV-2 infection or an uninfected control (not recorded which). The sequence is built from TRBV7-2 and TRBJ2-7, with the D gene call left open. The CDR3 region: CASSDLSPEQYF. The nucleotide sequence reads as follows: TGTGCCAGCAGCGATCTGAGCCCCGAGCAGTACTTC.